This is a list of T cell receptor beta chains from one sample in a study of response to subunit inactivated influenza vaccine. TCRdb passed the RT-PCR reads through MiXCR, listing each CDR3 protein once. This table holds roughly 500,000 distinct CDR3 sequences, 25% found once. The sequences come from CD4+ T cells sorted from PBMCs, collected about 5 days after vaccination. Receptor source: a man aged 50 to 60 who received an inactivated influenza vaccine. The CDR3 runs from the conserved cysteine through the conserved F or W. D genes are given only for firm matches.

v_call	d_call	j_call	cdr3_aa
TRBV7-8	NA	TRBJ1-1	CASSRGTIEAFF
TRBV6-2/TRBV6-3	NA	TRBJ1-1	CASSGYQGAFF
TRBV12-3/TRBV12-4	NA	TRBJ2-1	CASSQTPHEQFF
TRBV10-3	TRBD1	TRBJ1-6	CAISSGTGGDSPLHF
TRBV12-3/TRBV12-4	TRBD2	TRBJ2-3	CASRLLAGGGSEYF
TRBV29-1	TRBD1	TRBJ2-7	CSVLGQGHEQYF
TRBV28	NA	TRBJ2-1	CASSGGAAAYNEQFF
TRBV2	NA	TRBJ2-3	CASSEERGRQYF
TRBV10-3	TRBD1	TRBJ2-3	CAISEEGARSDTQYF
TRBV6-5	NA	TRBJ2-5	CASSSSGGVETQYF
TRBV20-1	NA	TRBJ2-7	CSARGREFHYEQYF
TRBV13	NA	TRBJ2-1	CASSLGLKDEQFF
TRBV28	NA	TRBJ2-5	CASSFGRGRETQYF
TRBV7-8	TRBD2	TRBJ2-3	CASTFAGGNTQYF
TRBV24-1	NA	TRBJ2-2	CATSRDFNTGELFF
TRBV15	NA	TRBJ2-7	CATSNIRNYEQYF
TRBV28	NA	TRBJ2-6	CASRIGVSANVLTF
TRBV5-5	TRBD2	TRBJ2-7	CASSLAPLAGPYEQYF
TRBV5-1	TRBD1	TRBJ2-7	CASSIRTGAYEQYF
TRBV2	NA	TRBJ1-6	CASRQDRGPLHF
TRBV6-1	TRBD1	TRBJ2-7	CASKNRGPYEQYF
TRBV7-2	NA	TRBJ2-3	CASSQQWSTDTQYF
TRBV20-1	NA	TRBJ1-5	CGGIPDSNQPQHF
TRBV28	TRBD1	TRBJ2-6	CASSGTALSGANVLTF
TRBV7-2	NA	TRBJ2-6	CASSLANLRANVLTF
TRBV4-3	TRBD2	TRBJ2-3	CASSQGGGRGGDTQYF
TRBV7-9	TRBD2	TRBJ2-7	CASSLDSGGYEQYF
TRBV5-5	NA	TRBJ2-6	CASSPGRSGANVLTF
TRBV5-5	NA	TRBJ2-7	CASSLGQGTGNEQYF
TRBV12-3/TRBV12-4	TRBD2	TRBJ2-1	CASRKAGGSLNEQFF
TRBV6-2/TRBV6-3	TRBD1	TRBJ2-7	CASSQGQGARYEQYF